These 5 T cell receptor beta chains share one sample of origin, sequenced in a study of T cell repertoires in cytomegalovirus infection. TCRdb passed the reads through MiXCR, listing each CDR3 protein once. The data hold fewer than 300,000 distinct CDR3 sequences, with about 25% observed a single time. The sample taken for sequencing was PBMCs. Every receptor here comes from a human donor in good health (CMV status not recorded). Some clones in this sample may be carry-over from other donors' samples.

In its sample, this clonotype was seen many times. V is TRBV7-2 and J is TRBJ2-7, with TRBD2 matching 7 bases. The germline V gene encodes CDR1 SGHTA and CDR2 FQGNSA. This CDR3 contains 15 residues. The ends lost 2 bases at V and 1 base at J; junction bases unmatched: 5. DNA for the CDR3: TGTGCCAGCAGCTTAATGCGGGAGTGGTCCTACGAGCAGTACTTC. This translates into CASSLMREWSYEQYF.

The V call is TRBV20-1, the J call TRBJ1-2; the D is unclear. Germline lookup yields CDR1 DFQATT and CDR2 SNEGSKA (reference sequence). V gave up 0 bases and J gave up 6 bases, with 14 bases separating them. The CDR3 extends over 14 amino acids. The CDR3 here is CSARDVTRAHGYTF. The DNA of the CDR3 is TGCAGTGCTAGAGATGTGACACGTGCCCATGGCTACACCTTC.

Only a few counts were recorded for this clonotype. V is TRBV7-9 and J is TRBJ2-1, with 13 positions matching TRBD2. The CDR3 loop spans 16 amino acids. The J segment lost 7 bases and the V segment lost 7 bases, leaving 10 bases of the junction unmatched. Looked up from germline, CDR1 is SEHNR and CDR2 is FQNEAQ (reference sequence). The DNA of the CDR3 is TGTGCCAGCACCCTGGGACTAGCGGGAATGGTTAATGAGCAGTTCTTC. It specifies CASTLGLAGMVNEQFF.

This clonotype was counted between two and nine times. The chain uses TRBV7-3 and TRBJ2-2; 10 bases are a match to TRBD1. The CDR3 spans 14 residues. With 4 bases clipped from V and 12 bases from J, the junction kept 8 bases outside the gene matches. Germline V lookup: CDR1 SGHTA, CDR2 FQGTGA. CDR3 sequence (DNA): TGTGCCAGCAGCTCCCAGGGACAGGGGAGTAAGCTGTTTTTT. Its translation: CASSSQGQGSKLFF.

By share of the sample, this clonotype is medium-sized. The rearrangement links TRBV7-2 to TRBJ2-7; 12 bases line up with TRBD2. The ends lost 0 bases at V and 5 bases at J; junction bases unmatched: 2. The CDR3 runs 15 residues. Germline V gives CDR1 SGHTA, CDR2 FQGNSA. This CDR3 reads CASSLAASGRDEQYF. CDR3 DNA sequence: TGTGCCAGCAGCTTAGCGGCTAGCGGGAGGGACGAGCAGTACTTC.